Listed below are T cell receptor beta chains from one sample, sequenced in a study of T cells in Graves' hyperthyroidism and ophthalmopathy. TCRdb analysed the multiplex PCR reads with MiXCR anew, one entry per CDR3 protein. Among 300,000 to 450,000 distinct CDR3 sequences listed, 13% to 15% were seen once. What was sequenced was blood. The receptor source for this set is a woman aged 30 to 39 with Graves' ophthalmopathy. Each CDR3 is given with its conserved first and last residue. D genes are given only for firm matches. Expanded clones get a size class; other rows say once, few or many, or leave the size out.

clone_size d_call j_call v_call cdr3_nt cdr3_aa
many NA TRBJ2-7 TRBV20-1 TGCAGTTCGGCCGGGACGTCGAGCATCTTGACGACCTACGAGCAGTACTTC CSSAGTSSILTTYEQYF
few NA TRBJ2-4 TRBV5-4 TGTGCCAGCAGGGATAGTGAAGGCAAAAACATTCAGTACTTC CASRDSEGKNIQYF
many NA TRBJ2-5 TRBV25-1 TGTGCCAGCAGTGGTCGAGCCAACCAAGAGACCCAGTACTTC CASSGRANQETQYF
NA TRBD2 TRBJ2-5 TRBV2 TGTGCCAGCAGCGATGGACTAGCGGATCAAGAGACCCAGTACTTC CASSDGLADQETQYF
many TRBD1 TRBJ1-6 TRBV6-1 TGTGCCAGCAACCAGGACAGGCTAGGTTCACCCCTCCACTTT CASNQDRLGSPLHF
NA NA TRBJ1-2 TRBV5-1 TGCGCCAGCAGAACGGAGGGCACCACGGGAGGCTACACCTTC CASRTEGTTGGYTF
few NA TRBJ2-7 TRBV5-5 TGTGCCAGCAGCCCCAATTCACCCTACGAGCAGTACTTC CASSPNSPYEQYF
NA NA TRBJ1-1 TRBV9 TGTGCCAGCAGCGTAGCCGGGGTGAACACTGAAGCTTTCTTT CASSVAGVNTEAFF
many TRBD2 TRBJ2-3 TRBV20-1 TGCAGTGCTAGGTCGTTAGCGGGGCGTGGAGATACGCAGTATTTT CSARSLAGRGDTQYF
NA TRBD1 TRBJ1-5 TRBV7-2 TGTGCCAGCAGCTCCCGGACAGGCCCCCGTCAGCCCCAGCATTTT CASSSRTGPRQPQHF
many NA TRBJ2-1 TRBV7-9 TGTGCCAGCAGCCACTCTCCAATTGGGGAGCAGTTCTTC CASSHSPIGEQFF
many TRBD1 TRBJ1-1 TRBV5-6 TGTGCCAGCAGCTTCGGACAGGGGGCTGGAGCTTTCTTT CASSFGQGAGAFF
many NA TRBJ2-2 TRBV7-3 TGTGCCAGCAGCTTCGATCCCAGCACCGGGGAGCTGTTTTTT CASSFDPSTGELFF
NA TRBD1 TRBJ2-7 TRBV5-1 TGCGCCAGCAGCTTATGGACAGGGAGCGAGCAGTACTTC CASSLWTGSEQYF
NA TRBD1 TRBJ2-5 TRBV20-1 TGCAGTGCCAGACAGGGGGCCTGGGAGACCCAGTACTTC CSARQGAWETQYF
many TRBD2 TRBJ2-1 TRBV3-1 TGTGCCAGCAGCCAAGCGCGGGTGACGGGGGGGCCGGACGGATTATACAATGAGCAGTTCTTC CASSQARVTGGPDGLYNEQFF
many NA TRBJ2-1 TRBV27 TGTGCCAGCAGTCCTCGACCCCCGCGGAGCTACAATGAGCAGTTCTTC CASSPRPPRSYNEQFF
many TRBD1 TRBJ2-7 TRBV30 TGTGCCTGGAACAGGGGCACCTACGAGCAGTACTTC CAWNRGTYEQYF
many NA TRBJ1-3 TRBV6-1 TGTGCCAGCCGTCGGTTGGACAGCTTCACTGGAAACACCATATATTTT CASRRLDSFTGNTIYF
many TRBD1 TRBJ1-2 TRBV5-1 TGCGCCAGCAGAGGCGACCCAGGGGGCGCAGGCTACACCTTC CASRGDPGGAGYTF
many NA TRBJ1-6 TRBV30 TGTGCCTGGACCCACGCCGGGACCCTGGGATCACCCCTCCACTTT CAWTHAGTLGSPLHF
many NA TRBJ1-1 TRBV2 TGTGCCAGCAGGAGAACAGGGGAAGCTTTCTTT CASRRTGEAFF
many NA TRBJ2-1 TRBV7-2 TGTGCCAGCAGCTTAGCGCTTTTTCGAGGGCGCGGTGTCTACAATGAGCAGTTCTTC CASSLALFRGRGVYNEQFF
many TRBD1 TRBJ1-2 TRBV12-3/TRBV12-4 TGTGCCAGCAGTTTATTGTCTCCGGGAGGGGGCTCGAGTGGCTACACCTTC CASSLLSPGGGSSGYTF
NA NA TRBJ2-2 TRBV7-9 TGTGCCAGCTGGTCCCCTCCGGGAACTGGGGAGCTGTTTTTT CASWSPPGTGELFF
NA NA TRBJ1-4 TRBV20-1 TGCAGTGCTAGAGATAGACGAGGGAGGGGTGCAACTAATGAAAAACTGTTTTTT CSARDRRGRGATNEKLFF
many TRBD1 TRBJ2-4 TRBV28 TGTGCCAGCAGTTTACCCGGGACAGGGGAAGGGATTCAGTACTTC CASSLPGTGEGIQYF
NA TRBD1 TRBJ1-2 TRBV6-1 TGTGCCAGCAGGCGGCCGGGACAGGGAGCTAACTATGGCTACACCTTC CASRRPGQGANYGYTF
many NA TRBJ1-4 TRBV2 TGTGCCAGCAGCTTAAACCCGGGGAGACGTACTAATGAAAAACTGTTTTTT CASSLNPGRRTNEKLFF
NA TRBD2 TRBJ2-1 TRBV10-2 TGCGCCAGCAGTGAGTGGGGACTAGCGGGGGGGATCTACAATGAGCAGTTCTTC CASSEWGLAGGIYNEQFF
few TRBD1 TRBJ2-3 TRBV6-1 TGTGCCAGCAGTCAACCGAGGGGCAGGGGGCGCACAGATACGCAGTATTTT CASSQPRGRGRTDTQYF
few NA TRBJ2-3 TRBV7-3 TGTGCCAGCAGTGGGGGTTCTGGGTTTGCAGATACGCAGTATTTT CASSGGSGFADTQYF
many NA TRBJ2-5 TRBV15 TGTGCCACCAGCAGAGATCAGCTGGATAAACTAGAGACCCAGTACTTC CATSRDQLDKLETQYF
NA NA TRBJ1-1 TRBV20-1 TGCAGTGCTAGTCTGGCTTGGGGGGGGGGGGGCGTTGAAGCTTTCTTT CSASLAWGGGGVEAFF
few NA TRBJ2-7 TRBV6-1 TGTGCCAGCAGTCGGACGAAGGGCTACGAGCAGTACTTC CASSRTKGYEQYF
many NA TRBJ2-1 TRBV5-1 TGCGCCAGCAGCCCGTCGGCGGATTCTCTCTCCTACAATGAGCAGTTCTTC CASSPSADSLSYNEQFF
many NA TRBJ2-3 TRBV6-2/TRBV6-3 TGTGCCAGCAGTTACTCGACTGTGGATACGCAGTATTTT CASSYSTVDTQYF
many TRBD1 TRBJ1-5 TRBV3-1 TGTGCCAGCAGCCAAATGACAGGGCCGCGTCAGCCCCAGCATTTT CASSQMTGPRQPQHF
many NA TRBJ2-3 TRBV20-1 TGCAGTGCCCCGACCCCGGACAGAGGACCCACAGATACGCAGTATTTT CSAPTPDRGPTDTQYF
few TRBD1 TRBJ1-6 TRBV12-5 TGTGCTAGTGGTCCTATGGACAGGCCGTTATCACCCCTCCACTTT CASGPMDRPLSPLHF
many TRBD1 TRBJ1-4 TRBV15 TGTGCCACCAGCAGGATGACAGGGATTAATGAAAAACTGTTTTTT CATSRMTGINEKLFF
many NA TRBJ2-1 TRBV6-1 TGTGCCAGCAGTGATTTACCCGACAATGAGCAGTTCTTC CASSDLPDNEQFF
many TRBD1 TRBJ2-4 TRBV6-1 TGTGCCAGCAGTGAAGCGTTGGGACAGGGGGCCAAAAACATTCAGTACTTC CASSEALGQGAKNIQYF
NA NA TRBJ1-2 TRBV20-1 TGCAGTGCTCACCCCTACAGGGTTAACTATGGCTACACCTTC CSAHPYRVNYGYTF
few NA TRBJ2-3 TRBV20-1 TGCAGTGCTAGAGATGGACTTACCGGGGATACGCAGTATTTT CSARDGLTGDTQYF
many NA TRBJ1-4 TRBV2 TGTGCCACCACCCCTCGGAGTAAGGGTGAAAAACTGTTTTTT CATTPRSKGEKLFF
NA NA TRBJ1-2 TRBV5-1 TGCGCCAGCAGCTCCGGGGGGGCCAGCATGGACTATGGCTACACCTTC CASSSGGASMDYGYTF
many NA TRBJ2-1 TRBV7-9 TGTGCCAGTCGTGGGGTAAGCGAGCAGTTCTTC CASRGVSEQFF
many NA TRBJ2-1 TRBV28 TGTGCCAGCAGTTTTGAGGGTTCCGATGAGCAGTTCTTC CASSFEGSDEQFF
NA TRBD1 TRBJ2-2 TRBV12-3/TRBV12-4 TGTGCCAGCAGTCTGGGACAGGGGAGGACCGGGGAGCTGTTTTTT CASSLGQGRTGELFF
many NA TRBJ1-2 TRBV2 TGTGCCAGCAATCAGCTGGAATACTTTAGCACCTTC CASNQLEYFSTF
few NA TRBJ1-5 TRBV5-1 TGCGCCAGCAGCTTGGGGGCACATAGCAATCAGCCCCAGCATTTT CASSLGAHSNQPQHF
many NA TRBJ1-6 TRBV6-1 TGTGCCAGCAGTGGGACACCAATATTTGGCCTCCACTTT CASSGTPIFGLHF
many TRBD1 TRBJ2-5 TRBV12-5 TGTGCTAGTGGAACAGGGGGCCCCCAAGAGACCCAGTACTTC CASGTGGPQETQYF
NA NA TRBJ1-1 TRBV4-1 TGCGCCAGCAGCCTCTCGGCAGCTGTCGATGAAGCTTTCTTT CASSLSAAVDEAFF